The rows below give T cell receptor beta chains drawn from one sample of a study of blood T cell repertoires in COVID-19. Some clones are missing from TCRdb's copy, which holds only in-frame ones; the method was immunoSEQ multiplex PCR. Found here are around 20,000 clones, roughly 90% of them singletons; the top ten hold roughly 6%. Sequenced sample: peripheral blood. The origin of the receptors is a human donor in a cohort sampled during active COVID-19. Both conserved end residues are part of each CDR3. The order of the fields is V gene, CDR3 length, J gene, D gene, CDR3 protein, CDR3 DNA. The D gene is left open where the match is weak.

>TRBV30|14|TRBJ2-1|TRBD2
CAWSHREGFREQFF
TGTGCCTGGAGTCATCGGGAGGGGTTCCGGGAGCAGTTCTTC
>TRBV10-3|15|TRBJ2-2|TRBD2
CAISAGLADTGELFF
TGTGCCATCAGCGCCGGACTAGCGGACACCGGGGAGCTGTTTTTT
>TRBV15|15|TRBJ1-5|-
CATSRGRTIDQPQHF
TGTGCCACCAGCAGAGGTCGGACTATCGATCAGCCCCAGCATTTT
>TRBV7-9|13|TRBJ2-7|-
CASSLRSGAEQYF
TGTGCCAGCAGCTTGCGTTCGGGAGCCGAGCAGTACTTC
>TRBV27|13|TRBJ2-7|TRBD1
CASRTGGTYEQYF
TGTGCCAGCAGGACAGGGGGGACCTACGAGCAGTACTTC
>TRBV10-1|20|TRBJ1-1|TRBD1
CASSEKGQGAIKDVNTEAFF
TGCGCCAGCAGTGAGAAGGGACAGGGGGCAATAAAGGACGTGAACACTGAAGCTTTCTTT
>TRBV4-2|14|TRBJ2-1|-
CASSQDRSSYEQFF
TGTGCCAGCAGCCAAGATAGAAGTAGCTATGAGCAGTTCTTC
>TRBV20-1|11|TRBJ2-7|-
CSPNLRDTYSF
TGCAGTCCCAACCTCCGGGACACTTATTCCTTC
>TRBV5-1|17|TRBJ2-2|-
CASTPDGSRGGTGELFF
TGCGCCAGCACTCCGGACGGTAGTAGGGGCGGCACCGGGGAGCTGTTTTTT
>TRBV30|13|TRBJ2-5|-
CAWSAGLQETQYF
TGTGCCTGGAGTGCAGGATTACAAGAGACCCAGTACTTC
>TRBV21-1|19|TRBJ2-1|-
CASSKNPLGGRGPNNEQFF
TGTGCCAGCAGCAAAAACCCGCTTGGCGGGAGGGGTCCAAACAATGAGCAGTTCTTC
>TRBV7-2|13|TRBJ2-7|TRBD2
CASSSTSPYEQYF
TGTGCCAGCAGCTCGACTAGCCCCTACGAGCAGTACTTC
>TRBV11-2|13|TRBJ2-7|-
CASSLRDWTEQYF
TGTGCCAGCAGCCTTCGGGACTGGACCGAACAGTACTTC
>TRBV11-3|16|TRBJ2-3|-
CASSFGAGTGTDTQYF
-
>TRBV7-3|16|TRBJ2-1|TRBD2
CASSIKSGSSYNEQFF
TGTGCCAGCAGCATAAAAAGCGGGAGCTCCTACAATGAGCAGTTCTTC
>TRBV28|16|TRBJ1-4|-
CASSDLSGSANEKLFF
TGTGCCAGCAGTGACCTCTCAGGATCGGCTAATGAAAAACTGTTTTTT
>TRBV13|16|TRBJ2-7|TRBD2
CASSYRAGGGAYEQYF
TGTGCCAGCAGCTATCGAGCGGGAGGAGGGGCCTACGAGCAGTACTTC